The rows below give T cell receptor beta chains drawn from one sample of a study of identical twins. In TCRdb, the 5' RACE reads were re-called with MiXCR into one record per CDR3 protein. There are 510,000 or so distinct CDR3 sequences in the sample; approximately 16% occur only once, and about 0.47% lies in the top ten. The same sample was also used in a study of yellow fever vaccine responses in identical twins.

Sample: CD4+ T cells sorted from blood. All receptors come from a woman aged 18-29 years in good health. The CDR3 runs from the conserved cysteine through the conserved F or W. The order of the fields is clone size, J gene, D gene, V gene, CDR3 length, CDR3 protein, CDR3 DNA. D genes are given only for firm matches. Size values are once, few and many counts, or a class for expanded clones, and some rows have none.

clone_size: .; j_call: TRBJ2-5; d_call: .; v_call: TRBV7-2; cdr3_length: 12; cdr3_aa: CASSSQTGTQYF; cdr3_nt: TGTGCCAGCAGCTCTCAAACCGGGACCCAGTACTTC
clone_size: .; j_call: TRBJ2-7; d_call: TRBD1; v_call: TRBV29-1; cdr3_length: 14; cdr3_aa: CSVESDRGTYEQYF; cdr3_nt: TGCAGCGTTGAAAGTGACAGGGGCACCTACGAGCAGTACTTC
clone_size: few; j_call: TRBJ2-3; d_call: .; v_call: TRBV7-7; cdr3_length: 13; cdr3_aa: CASSHTPTDTQYF; cdr3_nt: TGTGCCAGCAGCCACACCCCCACAGATACGCAGTATTTT
clone_size: .; j_call: TRBJ2-2; d_call: .; v_call: TRBV3-1; cdr3_length: 15; cdr3_aa: CASSPGLSRTGELFF; cdr3_nt: TGTGCCAGCAGCCCGGGACTTTCAAGAACCGGGGAGCTGTTTTTT
clone_size: .; j_call: TRBJ2-3; d_call: .; v_call: TRBV7-2; cdr3_length: 16; cdr3_aa: CASSSAVGSWTDTQYF; cdr3_nt: TGTGCCAGCAGCTCCGCCGTGGGTAGCTGGACAGATACGCAGTATTTT
clone_size: few; j_call: TRBJ2-5; d_call: TRBD2; v_call: TRBV4-2; cdr3_length: 16; cdr3_aa: CASSQEAGAIGETQYF; cdr3_nt: TGTGCCAGCAGCCAAGAAGCGGGAGCGATCGGGGAGACCCAGTACTTC
clone_size: .; j_call: TRBJ1-4; d_call: .; v_call: TRBV6-1; cdr3_length: 14; cdr3_aa: CASSPRQTNEKLFF; cdr3_nt: TGTGCCAGCAGCCCCCGACAGACTAATGAAAAACTGTTTTTT
clone_size: few; j_call: TRBJ2-1; d_call: TRBD2; v_call: TRBV28; cdr3_length: 14; cdr3_aa: CASHSSGRYNEQFF; cdr3_nt: TGTGCCAGCCACTCTAGCGGGAGGTACAATGAGCAGTTCTTC
clone_size: .; j_call: TRBJ2-5; d_call: TRBD2; v_call: TRBV18; cdr3_length: 17; cdr3_aa: CASSPPSGGPYQETQYF; cdr3_nt: TGTGCCAGCTCACCACCTAGCGGGGGGCCGTACCAAGAGACCCAGTACTTC
clone_size: few; j_call: TRBJ2-2; d_call: TRBD2; v_call: TRBV10-3; cdr3_length: 15; cdr3_aa: CAISDTSENTGELFF; cdr3_nt: TGTGCCATCAGTGACACTAGCGAGAACACCGGGGAGCTGTTTTTT
clone_size: few; j_call: TRBJ1-1; d_call: .; v_call: TRBV12-3/TRBV12-4; cdr3_length: 12; cdr3_aa: CASGGGWTEAFF; cdr3_nt: TGTGCCAGCGGCGGGGGATGGACTGAAGCTTTCTTT
clone_size: few; j_call: TRBJ1-6; d_call: TRBD1; v_call: TRBV12-3/TRBV12-4; cdr3_length: 16; cdr3_aa: CASSFYRGSYNSPLHF; cdr3_nt: TGTGCCAGCAGTTTCTACAGGGGTAGTTATAATTCACCCCTCCACTTT
clone_size: .; j_call: TRBJ1-4; d_call: .; v_call: TRBV10-3; cdr3_length: 15; cdr3_aa: CAISDSGTTNEKLFF; cdr3_nt: TGTGCCATCAGTGACTCCGGGACAACTAATGAAAAACTGTTTTTT
clone_size: few; j_call: TRBJ2-7; d_call: TRBD2; v_call: TRBV10-2; cdr3_length: 15; cdr3_aa: CASSGSTSGRYEQYF; cdr3_nt: TGCGCCAGCAGTGGGTCGACTAGCGGGAGGTACGAGCAGTACTTC
clone_size: .; j_call: TRBJ2-4; d_call: .; v_call: TRBV20-1; cdr3_length: 15; cdr3_aa: CSARETGVAKNIQYF; cdr3_nt: TGCAGTGCTAGAGAGACAGGAGTAGCCAAAAACATTCAGTACTTC
clone_size: .; j_call: TRBJ1-3; d_call: .; v_call: TRBV3-1; cdr3_length: 14; cdr3_aa: CASSPMGMGGTIYF; cdr3_nt: TGTGCCAGCAGCCCCATGGGCATGGGCGGCACCATATATTTT
clone_size: few; j_call: TRBJ1-3; d_call: TRBD1; v_call: TRBV3-1; cdr3_length: 16; cdr3_aa: CASSAAGTASGNTIYF; cdr3_nt: TGTGCCAGCAGCGCAGCCGGGACAGCCTCTGGAAACACCATATATTTT
clone_size: few; j_call: TRBJ1-5; d_call: TRBD1; v_call: TRBV20-1; cdr3_length: 12; cdr3_aa: CSARTGDQPQHF; cdr3_nt: TGCAGTGCCCGGACAGGGGATCAGCCCCAGCATTTT
clone_size: .; j_call: TRBJ2-7; d_call: .; v_call: TRBV5-1; cdr3_length: 14; cdr3_aa: CASSWDGSSYEQYF; cdr3_nt: TGCGCCAGCAGCTGGGACGGGTCCTCCTACGAGCAGTACTTC
clone_size: many; j_call: TRBJ2-7; d_call: .; v_call: TRBV25-1; cdr3_length: 17; cdr3_aa: CASSEPPGNPSTYEQYF; cdr3_nt: TGTGCCAGCAGTGAACCTCCGGGAAACCCCTCAACCTACGAGCAGTACTTC
clone_size: few; j_call: TRBJ1-2; d_call: .; v_call: TRBV12-3/TRBV12-4; cdr3_length: 13; cdr3_aa: CASKTEFNYGYTF; cdr3_nt: TGTGCCAGCAAGACAGAGTTTAACTATGGCTACACCTTC
clone_size: few; j_call: TRBJ2-1; d_call: .; v_call: TRBV3-1; cdr3_length: 14; cdr3_aa: CASSQAGTSNEQFF; cdr3_nt: TGTGCCAGCAGCCAAGCCGGGACTTCCAATGAGCAGTTCTTC
clone_size: many; j_call: TRBJ2-3; d_call: TRBD2; v_call: TRBV5-1; cdr3_length: 15; cdr3_aa: CASRALAGGSDTQYF; cdr3_nt: TGCGCCAGCAGGGCACTAGCGGGGGGATCAGATACGCAGTATTTT
clone_size: .; j_call: TRBJ2-3; d_call: .; v_call: TRBV29-1; cdr3_length: 14; cdr3_aa: CSVVKLAWTDTQYF; cdr3_nt: TGCAGCGTTGTAAAACTAGCTTGGACAGATACGCAGTATTTT
clone_size: few; j_call: TRBJ2-1; d_call: .; v_call: TRBV4-1; cdr3_length: 17; cdr3_aa: CASSQDRREKHYNEQFF; cdr3_nt: TGCGCCAGCAGCCAAGATAGACGGGAGAAGCACTACAATGAGCAGTTCTTC
clone_size: .; j_call: TRBJ2-1; d_call: TRBD2; v_call: TRBV7-2; cdr3_length: 16; cdr3_aa: CASSSKTSGGRHEQFF; cdr3_nt: TGTGCCAGCAGCTCGAAGACTAGCGGGGGGAGACATGAGCAGTTCTTC
clone_size: few; j_call: TRBJ2-3; d_call: TRBD1; v_call: TRBV5-1; cdr3_length: 17; cdr3_aa: CASSPRQGTLPTDTQYF; cdr3_nt: TGCGCCAGCAGCCCCAGACAGGGCACGTTACCCACAGATACGCAGTATTTT
clone_size: .; j_call: TRBJ2-1; d_call: .; v_call: TRBV12-3/TRBV12-4; cdr3_length: 13; cdr3_aa: CASSFGREGEQFF; cdr3_nt: TGTGCCAGCAGTTTCGGGCGGGAAGGCGAGCAGTTCTTC
clone_size: .; j_call: TRBJ1-2; d_call: TRBD1; v_call: TRBV5-1; cdr3_length: 13; cdr3_aa: CASSWDSSYGYTF; cdr3_nt: TGCGCCAGCAGCTGGGACAGCAGCTATGGCTACACCTTC
clone_size: .; j_call: TRBJ2-3; d_call: .; v_call: TRBV18; cdr3_length: 14; cdr3_aa: CASSPPGGGDTQYF; cdr3_nt: TGTGCCAGCTCACCACCAGGAGGTGGAGATACGCAGTATTTT
clone_size: .; j_call: TRBJ2-1; d_call: .; v_call: TRBV3-1; cdr3_length: 16; cdr3_aa: CASSQVSVVSYNEQFF; cdr3_nt: TGTGCCAGCAGCCAAGTAAGCGTCGTCTCCTACAATGAGCAGTTCTTC
clone_size: few; j_call: TRBJ2-5; d_call: .; v_call: TRBV25-1; cdr3_length: 14; cdr3_aa: CASSDSQLQETQYF; cdr3_nt: TGTGCCAGCAGTGATAGTCAGCTTCAAGAGACCCAGTACTTC
clone_size: .; j_call: TRBJ2-1; d_call: .; v_call: TRBV7-9; cdr3_length: 15; cdr3_aa: CARSLVRTAYNEQFF; cdr3_nt: TGTGCCAGAAGCTTAGTACGGACAGCCTACAATGAGCAGTTCTTC
clone_size: .; j_call: TRBJ1-1; d_call: .; v_call: TRBV6-1; cdr3_length: 17; cdr3_aa: CASSPTWGSASGTEAFF; cdr3_nt: TGTGCCAGTAGCCCGACGTGGGGGTCAGCGTCCGGCACTGAAGCTTTCTTT